One TCR beta chain is described in this entry. Its specificity is unknown. Vbeta (60) and Jbeta (13) primers were used in the PCR. Sequenced by immunoSEQ multiplex PCR; TCRdb stores in-frame clones only, minus some. In the table there are around 150,000 clones, over 70% of which are singletons. This specimen comes from a study of cytomegalovirus exposure and HLA in healthy donors. On the study more broadly: T cells numbering some 170 million yielded some 120 million unique TCR beta sequences in an earlier analysis.

Trimming at V came to 6 bases and at J to 0 bases, leaving 9 bases not matched to a gene. CDR3 size: 16 residues. From germline, CDR1 is MNHNY and CDR2 SVGAGI (reference sequence). Study-wide results and caveats: Later work associated 16,951 TCR beta sequences with HLA alleles at 0.05 false discovery rate. Cytomegalovirus association was listed for approximately 150 TCR beta chains. With later analysis, a missense DCLRE1C variant became linked to TCR beta V- and J-gene trimming.

The origin of this receptor is a man aged 40-49 years in good health and CMV-seropositive. The source material was PBMCs. The chain combines TRBV6-6 with TRBJ1-2; TRBD1 aligns across 8 bases. The CDR3 coding sequence is TGTGCCAGCAGCCGGGGACAGGACTTAGCTAACTATGGCTACACCTTC. Residues: CASSRGQDLANYGYTF.